This record looks at one TCR beta chain sequence and its context. Antigen unknown. Germline loops: CDR1 SGHDN, CDR2 FVKESK. Trimming cost V 4 bases and J 4 bases, with 16 bases left between them. This CDR3 contains 15 residues. This entry comes from a study of cytomegalovirus exposure and HLA in healthy donors. The PCR used 60 Vbeta and 13 Jbeta primers. The data were produced by immunoSEQ multiplex PCR, yet TCRdb's version contains in-frame clones alone and is incomplete. The table records about 200,000 clones, around 75% of them present only once. Overall study findings and caveats: With high specificity and sensitivity, the classifier reportedly diagnosed cytomegalovirus status.

The TCR was taken from a woman in her twenties or thirties in good health and CMV-seronegative. V and J are TRBV14 and TRBJ2-5, with a possible D match to TRBD2 (6 bases). Sequenced: PBMCs. For the CDR3, the DNA is TGTGCCAGCAGCCGCTCCCGGGTGGGAGGAGAGACCCAGTACTTC. Translating gives CASSRSRVGGETQYF. Combining the CDR3 with reference TRBV14 and TRBJ2-5 gives the whole variable domain EAGVTQFPSHSVIEKGQTVTLRCDPISGHDNLYWYRRVMGKEIKFLLHFVKESKQDESGMPNNRFLAERTGGTYSTLKVQPAELEDSGVYFCASSRSRVGGETQYFGPGTRLLVL.